This T cell receptor (beta chain) was sequenced for a study of glioma-infiltrating T cells. Overall study: Blood libraries targeted about 4- to 11-fold coverage of 850,000 to 1,000,000 T cells.

With respect to this clonotype: Its antigen is not identified. It is likely a read error, because the conserved phenylalanine at the end of the CDR3 is missing.

Findings of the study overall: Non-neoplastic patients had below-expected tissue-blood divergence, while all gliomas exceeded expectation. Signature shared blood CDR3 motifs were enriched in low-divergence and depleted in high-divergence patients. Only very few CDR3 sequences appeared in both tissue and blood.

CDR3 length: 14 residues. Germline CDR1 is SGHTA and CDR2 is FQGNSA. Using RNA template, CDR3s of TCR alpha and beta were amplified with iRepertoire arm-PCR. TCRdb reprocessed the multiplex PCR reads via MiXCR and lists one record per CDR3 protein. The table shows about 410,000 distinct CDR3 sequences, with roughly two fifths occurring only once. The sequence came from a human donor with low-grade glioma or glioblastoma, undergoing nonglioma brain surgery, or in good health (not recorded which). V usage is TRBV7-2 and J usage is TRBJ2-1; 7 positions match TRBD1. Matching the DNA end better, TRBJ2-7 makes the J call doubtful. The sequencing input was glioma tissue, nonneoplastic brain tissue, or PBMCs (not recorded which). As DNA, the CDR3 is TGTGCCAGCAGCTTCCAGGGGGTTCGTAGCGAGCAGTACCTC. This translates into CASSFQGVRSEQYL.